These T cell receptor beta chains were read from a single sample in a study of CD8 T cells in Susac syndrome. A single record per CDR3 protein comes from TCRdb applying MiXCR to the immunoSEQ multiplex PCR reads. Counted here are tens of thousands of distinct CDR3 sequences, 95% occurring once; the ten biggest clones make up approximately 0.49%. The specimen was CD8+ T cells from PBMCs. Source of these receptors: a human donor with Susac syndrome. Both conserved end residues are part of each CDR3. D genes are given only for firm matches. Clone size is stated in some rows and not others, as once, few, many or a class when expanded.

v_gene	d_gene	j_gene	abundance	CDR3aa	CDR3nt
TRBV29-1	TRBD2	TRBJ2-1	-	CSADLTGLASNEQFF	TGCAGCGCAGACTTAACGGGACTAGCGTCCAATGAGCAGTTCTTC
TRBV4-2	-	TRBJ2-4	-	CASSQVGDREMAKNIQYF	TGTGCCAGCAGCCAAGTTGGGGATCGGGAAATGGCCAAAAACATTCAGTACTTC
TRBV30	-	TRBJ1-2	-	CAWDLQGYYGYTF	TGTGCCTGGGACCTGCAGGGATACTATGGCTACACCTTC
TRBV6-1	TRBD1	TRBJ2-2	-	CASSADRVGTGELFF	TGTGCCAGCAGCGCAGACAGGGTAGGGACCGGGGAGCTGTTTTTT
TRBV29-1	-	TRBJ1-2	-	CSVDGPSVRGYGYTF	TGCAGCGTTGATGGGCCATCGGTTCGGGGCTATGGCTACACCTTC
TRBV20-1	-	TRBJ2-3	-	CSAPTAGTQYF	TGCAGTGCTCCAACTGCTGGTACGCAGTATTTT
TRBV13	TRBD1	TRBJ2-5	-	CASSHDRGETQYF	TGTGCCAGCAGCCACGACAGGGGAGAGACCCAGTACTTC
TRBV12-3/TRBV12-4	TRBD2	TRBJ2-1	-	CASRLTSDVVNEQFF	TGTGCCAGCAGACTCACTAGCGACGTAGTTAATGAGCAGTTCTTC
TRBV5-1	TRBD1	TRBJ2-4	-	CASSLRQGWHIQYF	TGCGCCAGCAGCTTACGACAGGGATGGCACATTCAGTACTTC
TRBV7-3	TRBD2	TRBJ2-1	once	CASSPGLAGVNNEQFF	TGTGCCAGCAGCCCGGGACTAGCGGGAGTAAACAATGAGCAGTTCTTC
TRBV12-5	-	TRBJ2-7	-	CASGIDTNSYEQYF	TGTGCTAGTGGTATCGACACCAACTCCTACGAGCAGTACTTC
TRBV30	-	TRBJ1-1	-	CAWTATMGTEAFF	TGTGCCTGGACCGCGACGATGGGCACTGAAGCTTTCTTT
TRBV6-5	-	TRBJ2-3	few	CASSSGTDTQYF	TGTGCCAGCAGTTCGGGCACAGATACGCAGTATTTT
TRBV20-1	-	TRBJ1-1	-	CSARDRGGRDTEAFF	TGCAGTGCTAGAGATAGAGGGGGGAGAGACACTGAAGCTTTCTTT
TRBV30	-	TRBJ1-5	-	CAAEGQHLHF	TGTGCCGCGGAGGGTCAACACCTCCATTTT
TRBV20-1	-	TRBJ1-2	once	CSARDGLGLTYGYTF	TGCAGTGCTAGAGATGGGTTGGGGCTTACCTATGGCTACACCTTC
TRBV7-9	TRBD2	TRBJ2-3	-	CASWAGGADTQYF	TGTGCCAGCTGGGCGGGGGGAGCAGATACGCAGTATTTT
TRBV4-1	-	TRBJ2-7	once	CASSHPGHGSEQYF	TGCGCCAGCAGCCACCCGGGACACGGCTCCGAGCAGTACTTC
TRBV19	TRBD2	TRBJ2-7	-	CASSTATSGIYEQYF	TGTGCCAGTAGTACCGCGACTAGCGGGATCTACGAGCAGTACTTC
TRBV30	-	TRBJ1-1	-	CAWSTLDLLYTEAFF	TGTGCCTGGAGTACCCTCGACCTTTTGTACACTGAAGCTTTCTTT
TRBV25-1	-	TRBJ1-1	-	CASTNVEEEVAFF	TGTGCCAGCACCAATGTGGAGGAAGAAGTAGCTTTCTTT
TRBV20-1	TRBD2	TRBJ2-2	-	CSARDDRGGTGELFF	TGCAGTGCTAGAGATGACCGCGGGGGCACCGGGGAGCTGTTTTTT
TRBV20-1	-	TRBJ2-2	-	CSASSRDTGELFF	TGCAGTGCTAGTTCCAGGGATACCGGGGAGCTGTTTTTT
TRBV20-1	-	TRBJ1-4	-	CSALNSGDEKLFF	TGCAGTGCTCTCAATTCTGGGGATGAAAAACTGTTTTTT
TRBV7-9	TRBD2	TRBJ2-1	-	CASSLVGWGTSDEQFF	TGTGCCAGCAGCTTAGTAGGGTGGGGGACTAGCGACGAGCAGTTCTTC
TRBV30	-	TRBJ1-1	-	CAWFSRRGTEVFF	TGTGCCTGGTTCTCCCGGCGGGGGACTGAAGTTTTCTTT
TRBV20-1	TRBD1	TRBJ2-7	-	CSARPGTGKTYEQYF	TGCAGTGCTAGACCCGGGACAGGGAAGACCTACGAGCAGTACTTC
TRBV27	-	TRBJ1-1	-	CASWTDSTMNTEAFF	TGTGCCAGCTGGACCGACAGCACTATGAACACTGAAGCTTTCTTT
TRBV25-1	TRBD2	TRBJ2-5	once	CASSDGEGFQETQYF	TGTGCCAGCAGTGACGGGGAGGGATTTCAAGAGACCCAGTACTTC
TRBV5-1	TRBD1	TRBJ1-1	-	CASRFDRGNTEAFF	TGCGCCAGCAGATTCGACAGGGGGAACACTGAAGCTTTCTTT
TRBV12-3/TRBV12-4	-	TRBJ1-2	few	CASSDLNYGYTF	TGTGCCAGCAGTGACCTAAACTATGGCTACACCTTC
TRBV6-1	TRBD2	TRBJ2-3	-	CASSMTSGRASGDTQYF	TGTGCCAGCAGTATGACTAGCGGGAGGGCCTCGGGAGATACGCAGTATTTT
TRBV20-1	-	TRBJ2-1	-	CSASPQFF	TGCAGTGCTAGTCCGCAGTTCTTC
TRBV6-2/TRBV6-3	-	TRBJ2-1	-	CASSYPGLRYNEQFF	TGTGCCAGCAGTTACCCGGGACTGCGTTACAATGAGCAGTTCTTC
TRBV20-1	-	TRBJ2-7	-	CSAREFQGSSYEQYF	TGCAGTGCTAGAGAGTTCCAGGGTTCCTCCTACGAGCAGTACTTC
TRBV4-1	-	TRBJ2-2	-	CASSQDPGHGGELFF	TGCGCCAGCAGCCAAGATCCAGGGCATGGCGGGGAGCTGTTTTTT
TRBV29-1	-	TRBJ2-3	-	CSVLDGPGTQYF	TGCAGCGTTTTAGATGGCCCGGGTACGCAGTATTTT
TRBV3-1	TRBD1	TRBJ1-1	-	CASSFEGQHTEAFF	TGTGCCAGCAGCTTCGAGGGACAGCACACTGAAGCTTTCTTT
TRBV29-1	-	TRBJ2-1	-	CSVEGLQGEQFF	TGCAGCGTTGAAGGACTACAGGGTGAGCAGTTCTTC
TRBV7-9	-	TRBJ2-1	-	CASSWSGTDEQFF	TGTGCCAGCAGCTGGTCCGGGACTGATGAGCAGTTCTTC
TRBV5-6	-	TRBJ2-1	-	CASSHSGGSSYNEQFF	TGTGCCAGCAGCCATAGCGGCGGCAGCTCCTACAATGAGCAGTTCTTC
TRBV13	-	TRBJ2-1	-	CASSPTNEQFF	TGTGCCAGCAGCCCTACAAATGAGCAGTTCTTC
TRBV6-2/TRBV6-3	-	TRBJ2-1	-	CASSRQPSGDEQFF	TGTGCCAGCAGTCGACAGCCCTCTGGGGATGAGCAGTTCTTC
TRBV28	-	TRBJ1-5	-	CASSSPGGQPQHF	TGTGCCAGCAGTTCCCCTGGGGGTCAGCCCCAGCATTTT
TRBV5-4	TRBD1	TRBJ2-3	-	CASSLAGTGDTDTQYF	TGTGCCAGCAGCTTAGCCGGGACAGGGGACACAGATACGCAGTATTTT
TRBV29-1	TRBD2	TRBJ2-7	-	CSVSPVGLAAYEQYF	TGCAGCGTTTCCCCCGTCGGGCTAGCGGCCTACGAGCAGTACTTC
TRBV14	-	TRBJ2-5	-	CASSPRRLDLSETQYF	TGTGCCAGCAGCCCCCGCAGACTAGATTTATCAGAGACCCAGTACTTC
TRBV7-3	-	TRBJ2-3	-	CASSIGADTQYF	TGTGCCAGCAGCATAGGCGCAGATACGCAGTATTTT
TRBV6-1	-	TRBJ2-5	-	CASTVYTSQETQYF	TGTGCCAGCACGGTTTACACCTCCCAAGAGACCCAGTACTTC
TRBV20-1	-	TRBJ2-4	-	CSAPYGGIQYF	TGCAGTGCTCCATACGGGGGCATTCAGTACTTC
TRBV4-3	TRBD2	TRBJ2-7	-	CASSHRLLAGNEQYF	TGCGCCAGCAGCCACCGATTACTAGCGGGAAACGAGCAGTACTTC
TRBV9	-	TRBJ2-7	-	CASSVASGPGYEQYF	TGTGCCAGCAGCGTTGCTTCGGGACCTGGCTACGAGCAGTACTTC
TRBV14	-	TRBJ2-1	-	CASGWTGTYNEQFF	TGTGCCAGCGGCTGGACTGGAACCTACAATGAGCAGTTCTTC
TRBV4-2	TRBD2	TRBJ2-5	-	CASSQDTLAEETQYF	TGTGCCAGCAGCCAAGATACACTAGCGGAAGAGACCCAGTACTTC
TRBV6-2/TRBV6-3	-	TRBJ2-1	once	CASSYSGLTPPPYNEQFF	TGTGCCAGCAGTTACTCTGGACTCACCCCACCCCCTTACAATGAGCAGTTCTTC
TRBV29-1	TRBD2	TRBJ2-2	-	CSVTGGMAGELFF	TGCAGCGTAACGGGAGGGATGGCCGGGGAGCTGTTTTTT
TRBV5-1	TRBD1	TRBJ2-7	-	CASSYLDRDEQYF	TGCGCCAGCAGCTACCTCGACAGGGACGAGCAGTACTTC
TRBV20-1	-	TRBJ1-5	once	CSARDRGGSHQPQHF	TGCAGTGCTAGAGATCGAGGGGGGTCCCATCAGCCCCAGCATTTT